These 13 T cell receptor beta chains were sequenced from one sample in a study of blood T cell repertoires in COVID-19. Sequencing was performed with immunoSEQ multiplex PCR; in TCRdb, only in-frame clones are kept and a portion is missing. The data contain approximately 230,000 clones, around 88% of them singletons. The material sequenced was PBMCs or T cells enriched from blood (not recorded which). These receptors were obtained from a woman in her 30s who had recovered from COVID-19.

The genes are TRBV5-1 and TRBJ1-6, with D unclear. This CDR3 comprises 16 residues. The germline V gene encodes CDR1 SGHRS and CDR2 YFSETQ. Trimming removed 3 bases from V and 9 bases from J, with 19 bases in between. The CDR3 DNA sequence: TGCGCCAGCAGCTGGGGTAGCGACGCAGCCGGTTCACCCCTCCACTTT. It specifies CASSWGSDAAGSPLHF.

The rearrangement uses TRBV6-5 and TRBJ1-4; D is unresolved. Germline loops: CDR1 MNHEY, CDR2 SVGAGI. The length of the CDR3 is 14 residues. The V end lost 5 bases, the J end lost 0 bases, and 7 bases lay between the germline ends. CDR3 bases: TGTGCCAGCAGTCCCACAGCAACTAATGAAAAACTGTTTTTT. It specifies CASSPTATNEKLFF.

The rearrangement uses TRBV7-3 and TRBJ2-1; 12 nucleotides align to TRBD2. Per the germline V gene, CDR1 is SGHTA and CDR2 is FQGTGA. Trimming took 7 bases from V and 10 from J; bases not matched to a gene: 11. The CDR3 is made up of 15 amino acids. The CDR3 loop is CASTLAGGLYEEQFF. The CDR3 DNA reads TGTGCCAGCACCCTAGCGGGAGGGCTATATGAAGAGCAGTTCTTC. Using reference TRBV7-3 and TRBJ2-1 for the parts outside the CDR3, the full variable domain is GAGVSQTPSNKVTEKGKYVELRCDPISGHTALYWYRQSLGQGPEFLIYFQGTGAADDSGLPNDRFFAVRPEGSVSTLKIQRTERGDSAVYLCASTLAGGLYEEQFFGPGTRLTVL.

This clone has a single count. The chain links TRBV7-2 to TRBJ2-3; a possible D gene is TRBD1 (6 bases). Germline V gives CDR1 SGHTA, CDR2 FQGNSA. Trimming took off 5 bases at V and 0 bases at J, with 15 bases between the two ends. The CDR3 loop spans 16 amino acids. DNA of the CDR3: TGTGCCAGCAGCCTCGGACAGTTGCCTAGCACAGATACGCAGTATTTT. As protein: CASSLGQLPSTDTQYF.

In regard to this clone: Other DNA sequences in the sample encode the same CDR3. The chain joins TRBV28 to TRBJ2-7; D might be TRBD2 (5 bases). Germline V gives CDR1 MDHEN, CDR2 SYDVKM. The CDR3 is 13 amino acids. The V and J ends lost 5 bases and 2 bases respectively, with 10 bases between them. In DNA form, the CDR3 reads TGTGCCAGCAGTCCCACCGGGACCTACGAGCAGTACTTC. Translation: CASSPTGTYEQYF.

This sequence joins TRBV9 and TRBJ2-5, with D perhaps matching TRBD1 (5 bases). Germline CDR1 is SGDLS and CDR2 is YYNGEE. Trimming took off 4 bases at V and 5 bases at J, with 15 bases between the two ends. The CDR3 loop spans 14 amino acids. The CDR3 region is CASSPTTASETQYF. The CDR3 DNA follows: TGTGCCAGCAGCCCGACGACAGCCTCCGAGACCCAGTACTTC.

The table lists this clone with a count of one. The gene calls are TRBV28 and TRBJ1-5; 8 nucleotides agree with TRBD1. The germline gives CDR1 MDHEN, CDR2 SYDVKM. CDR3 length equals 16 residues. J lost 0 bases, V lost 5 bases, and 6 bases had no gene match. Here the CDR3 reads CASSPADRDSNQPQHF. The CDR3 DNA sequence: TGTGCCAGCAGTCCCGCGGACAGGGATAGCAATCAGCCCCAGCATTTT.

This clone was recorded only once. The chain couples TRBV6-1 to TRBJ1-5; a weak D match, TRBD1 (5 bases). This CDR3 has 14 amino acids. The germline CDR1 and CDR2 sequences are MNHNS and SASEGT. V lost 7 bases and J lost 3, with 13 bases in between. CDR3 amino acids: CASTTGTINQPQHF. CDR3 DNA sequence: TGTGCCAGCACCACCGGGACTATCAATCAGCCCCAGCATTTT.

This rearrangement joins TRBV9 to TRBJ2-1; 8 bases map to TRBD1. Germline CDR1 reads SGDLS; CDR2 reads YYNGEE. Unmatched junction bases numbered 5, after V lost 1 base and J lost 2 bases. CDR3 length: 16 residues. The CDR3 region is CASSVRTGQAYNEQFF. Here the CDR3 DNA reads TGTGCCAGCAGCGTACGTACGGGACAGGCCTACAATGAGCAGTTCTTC.

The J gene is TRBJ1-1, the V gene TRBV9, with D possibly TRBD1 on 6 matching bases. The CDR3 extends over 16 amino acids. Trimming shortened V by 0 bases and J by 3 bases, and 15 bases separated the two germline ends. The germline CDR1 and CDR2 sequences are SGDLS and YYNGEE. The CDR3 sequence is CASSVGLWDTHTEAFF. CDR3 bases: TGTGCCAGCAGCGTAGGCTTATGGGACACCCACACTGAAGCTTTCTTT.

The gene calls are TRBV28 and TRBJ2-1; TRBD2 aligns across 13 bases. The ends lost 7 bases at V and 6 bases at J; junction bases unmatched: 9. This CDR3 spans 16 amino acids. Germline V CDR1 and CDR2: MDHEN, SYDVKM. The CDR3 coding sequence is TGTGCCAGCAACTTACCGGGGACTAGCGGGGCCAATGAGCAGTTCTTC. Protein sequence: CASNLPGTSGANEQFF.

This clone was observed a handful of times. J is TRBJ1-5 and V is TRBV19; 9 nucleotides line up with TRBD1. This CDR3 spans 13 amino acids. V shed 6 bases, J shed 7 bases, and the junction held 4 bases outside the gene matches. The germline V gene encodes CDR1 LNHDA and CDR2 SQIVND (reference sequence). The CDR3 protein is CASSGTGKQPQHF. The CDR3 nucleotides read TGTGCCAGTAGCGGGACAGGGAAACAGCCCCAGCATTTT.

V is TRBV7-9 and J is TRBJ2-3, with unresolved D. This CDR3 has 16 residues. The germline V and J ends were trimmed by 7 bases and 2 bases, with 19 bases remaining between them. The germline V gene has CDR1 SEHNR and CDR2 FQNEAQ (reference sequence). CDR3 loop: CASTPLKSLDTDTQYF. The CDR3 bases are TGTGCCAGCACCCCCCTTAAGTCCCTAGACACAGATACGCAGTATTTT. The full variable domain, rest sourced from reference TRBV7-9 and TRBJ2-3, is DTGVSQNPRHKITKRGQNVTFRCDPISEHNRLYWYRQTLGQGPEFLTYFQNEAQLEKSRLLSDRFSAERPKGSFSTLEIQRTEQGDSAMYLCASTPLKSLDTDTQYFGPGTRLTVL.